The 13 T cell receptor beta chains in this list originate from one sample, sequenced in a study of blood T cells in healthy people across ages. Next came a second PCR, run for roughly 7 to 12 cycles, which used a sample-barcoded 5' primer along with a J-beta primer mix. TCRdb reprocessed the 5' RACE reads via MiXCR and lists one record per CDR3 protein. The sample lists hundreds of thousands of distinct CDR3 sequences, roughly 50% occurring once. Sequenced sample: blood. These receptor sequences come from a man younger than 45 in good health.

V usage is TRBV24-1 and J usage is TRBJ2-3; D call uncertain. The germline gives CDR1 KGHDR, CDR2 SFDVKD. V was clipped by 8 bases and J by 2 bases, with 4 bases between them. The CDR3 loop spans 11 amino acids. CDR3 protein: CATTHTDTQYF. The CDR3 DNA is TGTGCCACCACTCACACAGATACGCAGTATTTT.

Of note for this clonotype: At one boundary the junction diverges from the germline segment, which might be a read error. The chain carries TRBV9 and TRBJ1-2; the D is unclear. The CDR3 totals 14 residues. The germline V gene encodes CDR1 SGDLS and CDR2 YYNGEE. The CDR3 bases are TGTGCCAGCAGCGTAGGGTGGCTTACCTATGGCCACACCTTC. The encoded protein is CASSVGWLTYGHTF.

The chain is built from TRBV7-6 and TRBJ2-4; tentatively, D is TRBD1 or TRBD2 (5 bases each). Trimming removed 3 bases from V and 8 bases from J, with 29 bases in between. The germline CDR1 and CDR2 sequences are SGHVS and FNYEAQ. The CDR3 runs to 19 residues. The CDR3 here is CASSLTMRGRDTQKHIQYF. For the CDR3, the DNA is TGTGCCAGCAGCTTGACTATGAGGGGAAGAGATACGCAAAAACACATTCAGTACTTC.

Note on this clonotype: A much larger clone differs by one base, so this may be a read error. J is TRBJ1-1 and V is TRBV7-2; D remains unclear. The CDR3 consists of 14 residues. The V gene's germline CDR1 is SGHTA and CDR2 FQGNSA. Between the trimmed V and J ends, which lost 5 bases and 6 bases, there was a span of 16 bases. The CDR3, as DNA: TGTGCCAGCAGCGTAAGCGTGGGGTCGGCTGAAGCTTTCTTT. Translated: CASSVSVGSAEAFF.

In this sample, this clonotype turned up once. CDR3 residues: CASRSGGTTEAFF. In DNA form, the CDR3 reads TGTGCCAGCAGATCCGGGGGGACCACTGAAGCTTTCTTT. This chain joins TRBV5-5 and TRBJ1-1, with D maybe TRBD1 (5 bases). CDR1 and CDR2 (germline): SGHKS, YYEKEE (reference sequence). The CDR3 extends over 13 amino acids. V lost 5 bases, J lost 4 bases, and 12 bases lay in between. Using reference TRBV5-5 and TRBJ1-1 for the parts outside the CDR3, the full variable domain is DAGVTQSPTHLIKTRGQQVTLRCSPISGHKSVSWYQQVLGQGPQFIFQYYEKEERGRGNFPDRFSARQFPNYSSELNVNALLLGDSALYLCASRSGGTTEAFFGQGTRLTVV.

This clonotype was seen a few times. This chain connects TRBV14 to TRBJ2-1, with a tentative D call TRBD2 (6 bases). The germline V gene has CDR1 SGHDN and CDR2 FVKESK. Deletions cut 0 bases from V and 1 base from J, with 19 bases between. The CDR3 totals 19 residues. The CDR3 DNA is TGTGCCAGCAGCCAAGAGCTAGGTCGGGGGTCTGGGTCCTACAATGAGCAGTTCTTC. It yields the protein CASSQELGRGSGSYNEQFF.

The chain uses TRBV4-1 and TRBJ2-1, with D uncertain. Trimming took off 4 bases at V and 7 bases at J, with 14 bases between the two ends. Per germline, CDR1 MGHRA and CDR2 YSYEKL. CDR3 length: 14 residues. The chain's CDR3 is CASSRSLQKNEQFF. In DNA form, the CDR3 reads TGCGCCAGCAGCCGGAGCCTTCAGAAGAATGAGCAGTTCTTC.

The chain carries TRBV4-1 and TRBJ2-1, with 10 bases identical to TRBD2. Looked up from germline, CDR1 is MGHRA and CDR2 is YSYEKL. This CDR3 is 19 amino acids long. V lost 2 bases, J lost 3 bases, and 13 bases stayed unmatched. CDR3 nucleotides: TGCGCCAGCAGCCAACACCCCTCTAGCGGGGGAGACGTCTACAATGAGCAGTTCTTC. It translates to CASSQHPSSGGDVYNEQFF.

V and J are TRBV20-1 and TRBJ2-1; D gene uncertain. Trimming pared 3 bases from V and 10 bases from J, leaving 13 bases between. CDR1 is DFQATT and CDR2 is SNEGSKA in the germline V gene (reference sequence). The CDR3 is made up of 12 amino acids. The CDR3 here is CSARAPDLEQFF. As DNA, the CDR3 is TGCAGTGCTAGGGCCCCGGACCTCGAGCAGTTCTTC.

This sequence joins TRBV14 and TRBJ1-4; D not resolved. There are 14 residues in the CDR3. Per the germline V gene, CDR1 is SGHDN and CDR2 is FVKESK. V was shortened by 1 base and J by 0 bases, with 3 bases between the two germline ends. CDR3 residues: CASSQVATNEKLFF. CDR3 bases: TGTGCCAGCAGCCAAGTTGCAACTAATGAAAAACTGTTTTTT.

The chain carries TRBV5-1 and TRBJ1-5, with 10 bases that match TRBD1. J lost 3 bases, V lost 4 bases, and 4 bases had no gene match. Germline values: CDR1 SGHRS, CDR2 YFSETQ. The length of the CDR3 is 15 residues. The CDR3, as DNA: TGCGCCAGCAGCGCGACAGGGGGCGACAATCAGCCCCAGCATTTT. Residues: CASSATGGDNQPQHF.

This clonotype was seen only once. The V call is TRBV4-3, the J call TRBJ2-5; 14 nucleotides align to TRBD2. Germline V gene sequence: CDR1 LGHNA, CDR2 YSLEER. The V and J ends lost 5 bases and 1 base, in that order; junction bases with no gene match: 0. The CDR3 is 15 residues long. CDR3 DNA: TGCGCCAGCAGCGGGACTAGCGGGAGCCAAGAGACCCAGTACTTC. Protein product: CASSGTSGSQETQYF.

This chain links TRBV20-1 with TRBJ2-7; the D gene could be TRBD1 or TRBD2 (5 bases each). The CDR3 runs to 11 residues. The V gene's germline CDR1 is DFQATT and CDR2 SNEGSKA (reference sequence). Trimming cost V 5 bases and J 3 bases, with 8 bases left between them. CDR3 sequence reads: CSARGVYEQYF. CDR3 DNA: TGCAGTGCTCGGGGCGTCTACGAGCAGTACTTC.